The present T cell receptor (beta chain) was sequenced within a study of T cell responses to AZD1222 COVID-19 vaccine. Regarding the study as a whole: Clonal diversity may have been underestimated, and the donors were mostly white British, with more females than males. Only six or seven AZD1222 recipients tested seropositive at baseline. Sampled repertoires all dated from after the peak T cell response. Breadth and depth of Spike-specific TCRs rose after two AZD1222 doses.

Turning to this clone: What it recognizes is unknown.

Here immunoSEQ multiplex PCR was the method, and the copy in TCRdb shows in-frame clones only, minus some. The table has approximately 170,000 clones, roughly nine tenths seen once. This TCR was recovered from an adult in good health. The sequenced sample was peripheral blood, obtained on day 0 of AZD1222 vaccination.

The CDR3 nucleotides are TGTGCCTGGAGGCCGGAGGAGGTCCAGAAAGAAGACTCTGGGGCCAACGTCCTGACTTTC. It is translated as CAWRPEEVQKEDSGANVLTF. This chain links TRBV30 with TRBJ2-6; a weak D match, TRBD2 (5 bases). From germline, CDR1 is GTSNPN and CDR2 SVGIG (reference sequence). The length of the CDR3 is 20 residues. V was clipped by 3 bases and J by 0 bases, with 24 bases between them.